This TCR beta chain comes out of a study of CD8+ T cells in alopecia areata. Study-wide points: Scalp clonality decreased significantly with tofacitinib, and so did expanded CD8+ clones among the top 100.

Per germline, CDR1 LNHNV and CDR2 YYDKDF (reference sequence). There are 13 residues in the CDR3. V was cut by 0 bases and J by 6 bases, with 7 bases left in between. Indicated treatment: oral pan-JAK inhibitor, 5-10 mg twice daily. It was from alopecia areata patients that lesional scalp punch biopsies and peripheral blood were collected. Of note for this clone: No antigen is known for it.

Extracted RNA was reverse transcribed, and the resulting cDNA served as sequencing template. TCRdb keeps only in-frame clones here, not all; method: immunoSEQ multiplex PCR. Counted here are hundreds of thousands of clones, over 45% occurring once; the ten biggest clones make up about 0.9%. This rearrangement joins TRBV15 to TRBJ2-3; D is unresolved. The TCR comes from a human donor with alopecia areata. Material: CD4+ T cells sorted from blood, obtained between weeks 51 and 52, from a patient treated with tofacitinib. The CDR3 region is CATSRDHVDTQYF. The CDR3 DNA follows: TGTGCCACCAGCAGAGATCACGTCGATACGCAGTATTTT.